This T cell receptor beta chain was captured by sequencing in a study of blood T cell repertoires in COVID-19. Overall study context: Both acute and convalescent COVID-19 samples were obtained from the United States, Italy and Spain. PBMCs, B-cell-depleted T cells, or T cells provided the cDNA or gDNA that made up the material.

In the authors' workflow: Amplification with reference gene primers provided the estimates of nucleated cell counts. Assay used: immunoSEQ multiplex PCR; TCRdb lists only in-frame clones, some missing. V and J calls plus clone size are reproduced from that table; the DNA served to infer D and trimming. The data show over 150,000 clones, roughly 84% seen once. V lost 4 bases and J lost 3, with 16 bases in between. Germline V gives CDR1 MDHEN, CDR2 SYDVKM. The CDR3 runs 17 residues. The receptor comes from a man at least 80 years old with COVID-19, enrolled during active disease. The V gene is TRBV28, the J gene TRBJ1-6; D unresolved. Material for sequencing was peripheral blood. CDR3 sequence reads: CASSYSGRGIYNSPLHF. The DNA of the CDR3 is TGTGCCAGCAGTTATAGTGGGAGAGGGATCTATAATTCACCCCTCCACTTT. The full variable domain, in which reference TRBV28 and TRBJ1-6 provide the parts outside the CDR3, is DVKVTQSSRYLVKRTGEKVFLECVQDMDHENMFWYRQDPGLGLRLIYFSYDVKMKEKGDIPEGYSVSREKKERFSLILESASTNQTSMYLCASSYSGRGIYNSPLHFGNGTRLTVT.